The 29 T cell receptor beta chains listed next were all sequenced from one sample in a study of brain metastases from non-small cell lung cancer. TCRdb's copy holds only in-frame clones and misses some; the assay was immunoSEQ multiplex PCR. This sample has under 1,500 clones, with approximately 80% found just once. The sample comprised tissue from a brain metastasis. Every receptor here comes from a donor over 35 with non-small cell lung cancer.

About this clone: One junction end disagrees with the germline gene, perhaps due to a read error. V is TRBV19 and J is TRBJ1-4; the D gene is possibly TRBD1 (5 bases). The CDR3 length is 14 residues. Germline CDR1 reads LNHDA; CDR2 reads SQIVND (reference sequence). CDR3 sequence (DNA): TGTGCTAGTAGTATGTCGCCAGGGAGTGAAAAACTGTTTTTT. Encoded protein: CASSMSPGSEKLFF. The whole variable domain, filled in from reference TRBV19 and TRBJ1-4, reads DGGITQSPKYLFRKEGQNVTLSCEQNLNHDAMYWYRQDPGQGLRLIYYSQIVNDFQKGDIAEGYSVSREKKESFPLTVTSAQKNPTAFYLCASSMSPGSEKLFFGSGTQLSVL.

In its sample, this clone was seen once. V is TRBV9 and J is TRBJ2-3; possible D gene TRBD1, 6 bases. The CDR3 is made up of 14 amino acids. V was cut by 1 base and J by 6 bases, with 12 bases left in between. Per germline, CDR1 SGDLS and CDR2 YYNGEE. This chain's CDR3 is CASSVRRGSDTQYF. CDR3 bases: TGTGCCAGCAGCGTAAGAAGGGGGTCTGATACGCAGTATTTT.

The V call is TRBV4-1, the J call TRBJ1-2; the D gene is possibly TRBD1 (5 bases). V dropped 1 base and J dropped 6 bases, with 15 bases sitting between them. CDR1 and CDR2 from the germline V gene are MGHRA and YSYEKL. This CDR3 has 15 residues. Here the CDR3 DNA reads TGCGCCAGCAGCCAAGGCATGGGGGTTCAGGATGGCTACACCTTC. Residues: CASSQGMGVQDGYTF.

The chain employs TRBV7-2 and TRBJ2-3; 13 bases fit TRBD2. There are 15 residues in the CDR3. CDR1 SGHTA and CDR2 FQGNSA come from the germline V gene. The trim removed 5 bases at V and 8 bases at J, leaving 7 bases unmatched. The CDR3, as DNA: TGTGCCAGCAGCCAAACTAGCGGGGGGGCCCGTACGCAGTATTTT. Translating gives CASSQTSGGARTQYF.

The J gene is TRBJ1-5, the V gene TRBV28; D ambiguous. CDR3 length: 13 amino acids. The V end lost 3 bases, the J end lost 12 bases, and 15 bases lay between the germline ends. CDR1 is MDHEN, CDR2 SYDVKM, per germline. In DNA form, the CDR3 reads TGTGCCAGCAGTTTTCAGATTGGCACATTCCAGCATTTT. It translates to CASSFQIGTFQHF. Using reference TRBV28 and TRBJ1-5 for the parts outside the CDR3, the full variable domain is DVKVTQSSRYLVKRTGEKVFLECVQDMDHENMFWYRQDPGLGLRLIYFSYDVKMKEKGDIPEGYSVSREKKERFSLILESASTNQTSMYLCASSFQIGTFQHFGDGTRLSIL.

V gene TRBV28 combines with J gene TRBJ1-6, with 8 bases lining up with TRBD1. From germline, CDR1 is MDHEN and CDR2 SYDVKM. The CDR3 is 14 amino acids. J lost 7 bases, V lost 10 bases, and 9 bases had no gene match. This CDR3 is CATPEDRENSPLHF. Written as DNA, the CDR3 is TGTGCCACCCCGGAGGACAGGGAAAATTCACCCCTCCACTTT.

This sequence joins TRBV2 and TRBJ2-3; a possible D gene is TRBD1 (6 bases). V was shortened by 4 bases and J by 1 base, with 9 bases between the two germline ends. Germline V gene data show CDR1 as SNHLY and CDR2 as FYNNEI. This CDR3 region has 14 residues. This chain's CDR3 is CASSGNRGTDTQYF. The CDR3 bases are TGTGCCAGCAGTGGAAACAGGGGCACAGATACGCAGTATTTT.

This clone occurred a few times. The chain carries TRBV30 and TRBJ2-2; D might be TRBD1 (6 bases). This CDR3 has 13 residues. CDR1 and CDR2 from the germline V gene are GTSNPN and SVGIG (reference sequence). Trimming pared 4 bases from V and 4 bases from J, leaving 10 bases between. The CDR3 sequence: CAWNRAGTGELFF. The CDR3 nucleotides are TGTGCCTGGAACAGGGCGGGCACCGGGGAGCTGTTTTTT.

This clone was counted between two and nine times. This chain joins TRBV27 and TRBJ1-2; 7 positions agree with TRBD1. The germline V gene has CDR1 MNHEY and CDR2 SMNVEV (reference sequence). Trimming cost V 7 bases and J 0 bases; bases outside gene matches: 5. CDR3 size: 14 residues. CDR3 sequence reads: CASKQGQANYGYTF. In DNA, the CDR3 is TGTGCCAGCAAACAAGGACAGGCTAACTATGGCTACACCTTC.

V and J are TRBV9 and TRBJ1-3, with D tentatively TRBD1 (5 bases). V lost 4 bases to trimming and J lost 1 base, with 9 bases between them. The CDR3 extends over 14 amino acids. Germline V gene sequence: CDR1 SGDLS, CDR2 YYNGEE. The CDR3 reads CASSLNRSGNTIYF. Here the CDR3 DNA reads TGTGCCAGCAGCCTCAACAGGTCTGGAAACACCATATATTTT.

This chain links TRBV9 with TRBJ2-2; possible D gene TRBD1, 8 bases. Germline CDR1 SGDLS, CDR2 YYNGEE. Trimming took off 2 bases at V and 4 bases at J, with 21 bases between the two ends. This CDR3 is built from 18 residues. In DNA, the CDR3 is TGTGCCAGCAGCGTCTACAGGGGGGGATTAAAGGGCACCGGGGAGCTGTTTTTT. Protein product: CASSVYRGGLKGTGELFF.

The J gene is TRBJ2-3, the V gene TRBV9; D gene ambiguous. With 0 bases removed from V and 7 bases from J, the gap between germline ends came to 18 bases. CDR1 and CDR2 from the germline V gene are SGDLS and YYNGEE. CDR3 length: 16 residues. CDR3 amino acids: CASSVDWKRPDNTQYF. Here the CDR3 DNA reads TGTGCCAGCAGCGTAGATTGGAAGCGACCCGACAATACGCAGTATTTT.

A few counts support this clone. J is TRBJ1-1 and V is TRBV27; 7 positions agree with TRBD1. V shed 8 bases and J 6 bases; nucleotides not matched to a gene: 12. The CDR3 covers 14 residues. Germline CDR1 reads MNHEY; CDR2 reads SMNVEV (reference sequence). Here the CDR3 reads CASGGPTGTAEAFF. In DNA form, the CDR3 reads TGTGCCAGCGGTGGGCCGACAGGGACCGCTGAAGCTTTCTTT.

In the case of this clone: The germline gene is not matched at one end of the junction; a read error may be the cause. The chain combines TRBV4-1 with TRBJ1-3; unclear D gene. This CDR3 spans 14 amino acids. Germline V gives CDR1 MGHRA, CDR2 YSYEKL. In nucleotides, the CDR3 is TGCGCCAGCAGCCAACTCATCTCTGGAAACATCATATATTTT. This translates into CASSQLISGNIIYF.

The chain couples TRBV5-6 to TRBJ1-1; no clear D. Germline values: CDR1 SGHDT, CDR2 YYEEEE. V was clipped by 4 bases and J by 5 bases, with 12 bases between them. The length of the CDR3 is 13 residues. This CDR3 is CASSPSTGTEAFF. The CDR3 coding sequence is TGTGCCAGCAGCCCGTCAACGGGGACTGAAGCTTTCTTT.

CDR3 nucleotide sequence: TGTGCCAGCGGGAGGGAAGAGGGACAGGGGGATGGCTACACCTTC. It specifies CASGREEGQGDGYTF. V is TRBV6-5 and J is TRBJ1-2; 11 bases are shared with TRBD1. CDR1 MNHEY and CDR2 SVGAGI come from the germline V gene. V trimming: 8 bases; J trimming: 6 bases; junction bases outside the gene matches: 11. This CDR3 has 15 amino acids.

The genes are TRBV9 and TRBJ2-5; 9 positions agree with TRBD1. CDR3 size: 15 residues. Germline trimming cut 0 bases from V and 1 base from J; bases unmatched to any gene: 1. Germline CDR1 is SGDLS and CDR2 is YYNGEE. As DNA, the CDR3 is TGTGCCAGCAGCGTAGGGGACAGGGCCCAAGAGACCCAGTACTTC. Its protein product is CASSVGDRAQETQYF.

J is TRBJ1-5 and V is TRBV6-5; D gene uncertain. The length of the CDR3 is 13 residues. The V gene's germline CDR1 is MNHEY and CDR2 SVGAGI. The V and J ends lost 8 bases and 3 bases respectively, with 11 bases between them. CDR3 protein: CASRRSSNQPQHF. The CDR3 DNA sequence: TGTGCCAGCCGGAGGAGCTCCAATCAGCCCCAGCATTTT.

This chain uses TRBV5-1 with TRBJ1-2, with D possibly TRBD1 on 5 matching bases. V lost 1 base, J lost 8 bases, and 12 bases lay in between. This CDR3 has 13 amino acids. Germline loops: CDR1 SGHRS, CDR2 YFSETQ. CDR3: CASSLRAEGGYTF. CDR3 DNA sequence: TGCGCCAGCAGCTTGAGGGCTGAGGGGGGCTACACCTTC.

The chain uses TRBV19 and TRBJ1-2; D ambiguous. The CDR3 consists of 14 residues. CDR1 LNHDA and CDR2 SQIVND come from the germline V gene (reference sequence). V was shortened by 6 bases and J by 4 bases, with 15 bases between the two germline ends. CDR3 protein: CASRPTRTRYGYTF. DNA for the CDR3: TGTGCCAGTAGACCCACACGGACTCGCTATGGCTACACCTTC.

This chain joins TRBV18 and TRBJ1-2; D is uncertain. Between the trimmed V and J ends, which lost 2 bases and 1 base, there was a span of 8 bases. Germline V CDR1 and CDR2: KGHSH, LQKENI. The CDR3 is 14 amino acids. The DNA of the CDR3 is TGTGCCAGCTCACCATCCCCTGATAACTATGGCTACACCTTC. Its protein is CASSPSPDNYGYTF.

V gene TRBV7-2 combines with J gene TRBJ1-2; D call uncertain. This CDR3 spans 13 amino acids. V shed 1 base and J shed 4 bases, with 7 bases lying between them. The germline V gene has CDR1 SGHTA and CDR2 FQGNSA. The CDR3 reads CASSLEVFYGYTF. DNA for the CDR3: TGTGCCAGCAGCTTAGAGGTTTTCTATGGCTACACCTTC.

A word on this clone: At one boundary the junction diverges from the germline segment, which might be a read error. Here the CDR3 DNA reads TGTGCCAGCAGCCCCGGGGATTCATTC. It codes for CASSPGDSF. The chain recombines TRBV3-1 (or the pseudogene TRBV3-2) with TRBJ2-7, with a weak D call TRBD2 (5 bases). CDR1 and CDR2 (germline): LGHDT, YNNKEL (reference sequence). The CDR3 is made up of 9 amino acids.

The CDR3 nucleotides read TGTGCCAGCGCCAGGGCTACGACAGGGGGAGTAGCTTTCTTT. The encoded protein is CASARATTGGVAFF. This chain links TRBV3-1 (or the pseudogene TRBV3-2) with TRBJ1-1; 9 positions agree with TRBD1. Germline V gives CDR1 LGHDT, CDR2 YNNKEL (reference sequence). Trimming at V came to 8 bases and at J to 10 bases, leaving 14 bases not matched to a gene. The CDR3 runs to 14 residues.

This chain links TRBV6-5 with TRBJ2-5, with a tentative D call TRBD1 (6 bases). V dropped 4 bases and J dropped 4 bases, with 16 bases sitting between them. The CDR3 covers 15 residues. Per the germline V gene, CDR1 is MNHEY and CDR2 is SVGAGI. The CDR3 region has the DNA TGTGCCAGCAGTTCGGGACACCGTTCGGGAGAGACCCAGTACTTC. Translation: CASSSGHRSGETQYF.

This chain connects TRBV6-6 to TRBJ2-7; D is perhaps TRBD1 (5 bases). This CDR3 has 12 amino acids. Germline V CDR1 and CDR2: MNHNY, SVGAGI (reference sequence). V was pared by 4 bases and J by 4 bases, with 8 bases between. The DNA for the CDR3 is TGTGCCAGCAGTTCGACAGCATACGAGCAGTACTTC. Translated: CASSSTAYEQYF.

This chain connects TRBV7-2 to TRBJ2-2; D is unresolved. This CDR3 is built from 12 residues. Trimming took 5 bases from V and 7 from J, leaving 8 bases between them. CDR1 is SGHTA, CDR2 FQGNSA, per germline. The CDR3 sequence: CASSSFSGELFF. The DNA for the CDR3 is TGTGCCAGCAGCAGTTTTAGCGGGGAGCTGTTTTTT.

The genes are TRBV4-2 and TRBJ2-7; TRBD2 might be the D (5 bases). Trimming left V 2 bases short and J 5 bases short, with 13 bases between. This CDR3 spans 14 amino acids. The V gene's germline CDR1 is LGHNA and CDR2 YNFKEQ. Here the CDR3 DNA reads TGTGCCAGCAGCCAACCGGGATCGAGCGACGAGCAGTACTTC. Amino acid sequence: CASSQPGSSDEQYF.

The chain is built from TRBV7-3 and TRBJ1-5, with D possibly matching TRBD1 (6 bases). V was cut by 1 base and J by 2 bases, with 9 bases left in between. Germline lookup yields CDR1 SGHTA and CDR2 FQGTGA. The CDR3 extends over 15 amino acids. The CDR3 region has the DNA TGTGCCAGCAGCTTAAGCGCAGGGGGCAATCAGCCCCAGCATTTT. Translated, it gives CASSLSAGGNQPQHF.